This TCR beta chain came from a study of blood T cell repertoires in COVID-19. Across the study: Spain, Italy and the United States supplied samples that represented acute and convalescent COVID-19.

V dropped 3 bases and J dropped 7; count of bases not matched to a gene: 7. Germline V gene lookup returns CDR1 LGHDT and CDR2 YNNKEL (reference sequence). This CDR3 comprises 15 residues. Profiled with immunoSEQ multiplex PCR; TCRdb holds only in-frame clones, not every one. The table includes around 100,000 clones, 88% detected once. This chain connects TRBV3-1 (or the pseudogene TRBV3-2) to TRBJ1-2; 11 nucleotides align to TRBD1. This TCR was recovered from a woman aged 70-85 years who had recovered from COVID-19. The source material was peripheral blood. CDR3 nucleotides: TGTGCCAGCAGCCATCGGGACAGGGGGATAGGTGGCTACACCTTC. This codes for CASSHRDRGIGGYTF.